This T cell receptor (beta chain) was sequenced in a study of control samples from healthy donors and cancer patients. Data came from immunoSEQ multiplex PCR; TCRdb stores just in-frame clones and leaves some out. The data contain about 120,000 clones, around 90% of them singletons. Source material: blood. The receptor's source is a woman between 65 and 79 years old in good health.

The CDR3 DNA follows: TGTGCTAGTGGTTTGGGCCCCCGGCCCGGGGATGGCTACACCTTC. Encoded protein: CASGLGPRPGDGYTF. The gene calls are TRBV12-5 and TRBJ1-2; D unresolved. The CDR3 runs 15 residues. CDR1 and CDR2 from the germline V gene are LGHNT and FRNRAP. Trimming pared 1 base from V and 6 bases from J, leaving 15 bases between.